These T cell receptor beta chains were read from a single sample in a study of regulatory T cells in long-lasting Graves disease. MiXCR, run by TCRdb on the multiplex PCR reads, gives a single entry per CDR3 protein. Of approximately 400,000 distinct CDR3 sequences in the sample, 20% to 25% are singletons; the top ten hold 25% to 30%. The input for sequencing was peripheral blood mononuclear cells (PBMCs), taken when the disease was refractory, from a patient treated with antithyroid drugs. The receptors stem from a woman between 40 and 50 years old with Graves disease. The conserved cysteine and the conserved F or W are not part of the CDR3 here.

V gene | CDR3 protein
TRBV28 | ASSKETSGSSYEQY
TRBV12-3/TRBV12-4 | ASREGRVNEQF
TRBV29-1 | SVVWLAKGFQETQY
TRBV9 | ASSVAPTGGRGYT
TRBV27 | ASSLWPGGTGELF
TRBV3-1 | ASSQEWGTGELF
TRBV18 | ASSPLGRDTQY
TRBV7-2 | ASSLEGTSGRYFNEQF
TRBV20-1 | SARGTVQETQY
TRBV10-3 | AISEHRTSGSRGSYEQY
TRBV12-3/TRBV12-4 | ATRQGLRETQY
TRBV7-3 | ASSPPQGSHTGELF
TRBV5-1 | ASSTRQVVRDTGELF
TRBV2 | ASRRLAGDLEQF
TRBV5-4 | ASSTDRAAYEQY
TRBV2 | ASMFPLDNSPLH
TRBV28 | ASSLSGPAVRISNQPQH
TRBV12-3/TRBV12-4 | ASSSPGGWNTEAF
TRBV2 | ASSPLSGELF
TRBV10-3 | AISESIETARDKTYEPY